The 16 T cell receptor beta chains presented below share a single source sample, sequenced in a study of shared clonotypes between healthy human individuals. Method: immunoSEQ multiplex PCR; TCRdb's copy keeps in-frame clones and lacks some. In the table there are more than 2 million clones, about 94% of which are singletons. Naive CD8 isolation took CD45RO-negative cells positively selected for CCR7 and excluded terminally differentiated effector memory CD45RA+ cells. The sample comprised naive CD8+ T cells from PBMCs. The receptors shown here come from a man between 18 and 29 years old in good health. Some clones in this sample may be carry-over from other donors' samples.

The CDR3 loop is CSVAHHDRKSSYEQYF. The CDR3 bases are TGCAGCGTCGCACACCACGACAGGAAAAGCTCCTACGAGCAGTACTTC. The chain recombines TRBV29-1 with TRBJ2-5; a possible D gene is TRBD1 (6 bases). The end of the DNA aligns better with TRBJ2-7, so the J call may be wrong. Per germline, CDR1 SQVTM and CDR2 ANQGSEA. CDR3 length: 16 residues.

V usage is TRBV7-3 and J usage is TRBJ2-7; D may match TRBD1 or TRBD2 (6 bases each). CDR3 length: 15 amino acids. Germline loops: CDR1 SGHTA, CDR2 FQGTGA. Trimming took off 5 bases at V and 6 bases at J, with 20 bases between the two ends. CDR3 amino acids: CASSTGASGYSEQYF. In nucleotides, the CDR3 is TGTGCCAGCAGCACGGGGGCAAGCGGCTACTCCGAGCAGTACTTC.

This chain links TRBV5-1 with TRBJ2-7; TRBD2 matches 14 bases. The trim removed 1 base at V and 2 bases at J, leaving 11 bases unmatched. CDR3 length: 19 amino acids. Germline CDR1 SGHRS, CDR2 YFSETQ. As DNA, the CDR3 is TGCGCCAGCAGCTTGTCCCCGGGACTAGCGGGAGCTCCCCCCTACGAGCAGTACTTC. Protein: CASSLSPGLAGAPPYEQYF.

The rearrangement uses TRBV12-1 and TRBJ1-2; the D call TRBD1 from the table was never checked on the DNA. TRBV12-1 is described as a pseudogene. The CDR3 contains 14 residues. The CDR3 sequence: CASSSHSQGYGYTF. In DNA form, the CDR3 reads TGTGCCAGCAGCTCGCATTCACAGGGCTATGGCTACACCTTC.

The chain joins TRBV29-1 to TRBJ2-5, with 7 bases aligning to TRBD1. V lost 6 bases and J lost 5; bases outside the gene matches: 9. CDR3 length: 13 amino acids. Germline assignment: CDR1 SQVTM and CDR2 ANQGSEA. CDR3 DNA: TGCAGCGTCCTCAGGGGGTTCGTCGAGACCCAGTACTTC. It yields the protein CSVLRGFVETQYF.

This sequence joins TRBV10-2 and TRBJ2-7; 11 bases match TRBD2. Germline V lookup: CDR1 WSHSY, CDR2 SAAADI. Trimming cost V 4 bases and J 6 bases; bases outside gene matches: 8. The CDR3 sequence is 15 residues long. CDR3 sequence: CASSVRLAGGPEQYF. The CDR3 DNA follows: TGCGCCAGCAGTGTTAGGCTAGCGGGAGGCCCCGAGCAGTACTTC.

The chain uses TRBV5-1 and TRBJ1-1; 9 bases fit TRBD1. Unmatched junction bases numbered 19, after V lost 2 bases and J lost 8 bases. CDR1 is SGHRS, CDR2 YFSETQ, per germline. CDR3 length equals 18 residues. DNA of the CDR3: TGCGCCAGCAGCTTAACGTCCCGGGACAGGGTTCGGGGAAAAGAAGCTTTCTTT. This encodes CASSLTSRDRVRGKEAFF.

J is TRBJ1-2 and V is TRBV6-1; 7 bases fit TRBD1. Germline V CDR1 and CDR2: MNHNS, SASEGT. V shed 8 bases and J 6 bases; nucleotides not matched to a gene: 3. The CDR3 sequence is 11 residues long. The CDR3: CASSGQDGYTF. CDR3 bases: TGTGCCAGCTCCGGACAGGATGGCTACACCTTC.

The chain couples TRBV5-1 to TRBJ1-3; D unresolved. V shed 2 bases and J shed 2 bases, with 14 bases lying between them. The CDR3 sequence is 16 residues long. The V gene's germline CDR1 is SGHRS and CDR2 YFSETQ. CDR3 region: CASSLNRATPGNTIYF. The CDR3 DNA reads TGCGCCAGCAGCTTAAACCGGGCCACGCCTGGAAACACCATATATTTT.

This rearrangement joins TRBV14 to TRBJ1-4, with a possible D match to TRBD1 (6 bases). Trimming cost V 3 bases and J 7 bases, with 18 bases left between them. Germline values: CDR1 SGHDN, CDR2 FVKESK. This CDR3 is built from 16 residues. The CDR3 DNA sequence: TGTGCCAGCAGCCAGGGGCTTCTGGACAGAGGTGAAAAACTGTTTTTT. It translates to CASSQGLLDRGEKLFF.

The V gene is TRBV5-1, the J gene TRBJ1-1; 9 nucleotides line up with TRBD1. CDR3 length: 13 amino acids. Per the germline V gene, CDR1 is SGHRS and CDR2 is YFSETQ. V lost 3 bases, J lost 8 bases, and 5 bases stayed unmatched. The CDR3: CASSSGQGQEAFF. The CDR3, as DNA: TGCGCCAGCAGCTCGGGACAGGGACAAGAAGCTTTCTTT.

This chain joins TRBV11-2 and TRBJ2-7, with D possibly being TRBD1 (7 bases). The CDR3 spans 15 residues. Trimming shortened V by 2 bases and J by 3 bases, and 14 bases separated the two germline ends. Germline V gene data show CDR1 as SGHAT and CDR2 as FQNNGV. DNA for the CDR3: TGTGCCAGCAGCTTACTTCAGGGGGGACGCTACGAGCAGTACTTC. Translation gives CASSLLQGGRYEQYF.

About this clone: Different DNA sequences within this sample yield the same CDR3. CDR3 protein: CASSPAGANVLTF. CDR3 in DNA: TGTGCCAGCAGCCCAGCAGGGGCCAACGTCCTGACTTTC. The chain couples TRBV7-9 to TRBJ2-6; D remains ambiguous. V was shortened by 5 bases and J by 4 bases, with 6 bases between the two germline ends. The germline V gene has CDR1 SEHNR and CDR2 FQNEAQ (reference sequence). The CDR3 is made up of 13 amino acids.

This chain joins TRBV7-4 and TRBJ2-7; 8 positions agree with TRBD2. The CDR3 contains 14 residues. From germline, CDR1 is SGHVT and CDR2 SQSDAQ. Trimming took 5 bases from V and 5 from J; bases not matched to a gene: 8. The CDR3: CASSRVAGRDEQYF. Here the CDR3 DNA reads TGTGCCAGCAGCCGGGTAGCGGGGCGCGACGAGCAGTACTTC.

The sample holds one count of this clone. This sequence joins TRBV11-3 and TRBJ2-1; 15 bases agree with TRBD2. V was clipped by 5 bases and J by 4 bases; unmatched bases: 12. The CDR3 length is 19 residues. CDR1 is SGHNT and CDR2 is YENEEA in the germline V gene. In nucleotides, the CDR3 is TGTGCCAGCAGCGTAGGTTATGGGACTAGCGGGAGGACGTACAATGAGCAGTTCTTC. Translation: CASSVGYGTSGRTYNEQFF.

The chain carries TRBV19 and TRBJ1-5; the D gene is possibly TRBD1 (5 bases). The CDR3 is 15 amino acids. CDR1 LNHDA and CDR2 SQIVND come from the germline V gene (reference sequence). Trimming took 4 bases from V and 3 from J, leaving 13 bases between them. The CDR3 DNA reads TGTGCCAGTAGTACCCTGACAGTCCACAATCAGCCCCAGCATTTT. Residues: CASSTLTVHNQPQHF.